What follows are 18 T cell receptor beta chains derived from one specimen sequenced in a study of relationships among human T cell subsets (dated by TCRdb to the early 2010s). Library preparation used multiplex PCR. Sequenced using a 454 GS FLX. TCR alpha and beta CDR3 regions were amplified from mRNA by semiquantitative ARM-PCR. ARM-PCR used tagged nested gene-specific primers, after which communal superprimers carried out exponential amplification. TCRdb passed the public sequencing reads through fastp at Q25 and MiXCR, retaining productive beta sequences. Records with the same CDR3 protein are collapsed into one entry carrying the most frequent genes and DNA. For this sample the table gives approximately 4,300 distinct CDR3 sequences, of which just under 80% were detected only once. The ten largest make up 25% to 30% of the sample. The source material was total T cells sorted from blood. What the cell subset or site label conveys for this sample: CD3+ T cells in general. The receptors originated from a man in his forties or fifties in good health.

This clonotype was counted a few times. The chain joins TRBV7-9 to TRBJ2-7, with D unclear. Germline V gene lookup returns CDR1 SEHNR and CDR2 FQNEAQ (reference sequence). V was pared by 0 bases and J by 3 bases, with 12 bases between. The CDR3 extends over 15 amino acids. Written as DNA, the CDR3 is TGTGCCAGCAGCTTAGCGCCTGGCAGCAACTACGAGCAGTACTTC. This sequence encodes CASSLAPGSNYEQYF.

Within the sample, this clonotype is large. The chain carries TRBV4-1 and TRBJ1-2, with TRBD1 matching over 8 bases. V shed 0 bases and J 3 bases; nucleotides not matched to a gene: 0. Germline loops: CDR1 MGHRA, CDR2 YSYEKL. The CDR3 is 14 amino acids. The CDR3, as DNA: TGCGCCAGCAGCCAAGAACAGGGGGACTATGGCTACACCTTC. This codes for CASSQEQGDYGYTF.

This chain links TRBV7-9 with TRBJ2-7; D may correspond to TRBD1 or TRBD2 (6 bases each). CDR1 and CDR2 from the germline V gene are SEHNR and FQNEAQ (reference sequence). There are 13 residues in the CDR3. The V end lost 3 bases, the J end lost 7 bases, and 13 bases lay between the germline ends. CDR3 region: CASSFVGGFEQYF. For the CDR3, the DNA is TGTGCCAGCAGCTTCGTCGGGGGCTTTGAGCAGTACTTC.

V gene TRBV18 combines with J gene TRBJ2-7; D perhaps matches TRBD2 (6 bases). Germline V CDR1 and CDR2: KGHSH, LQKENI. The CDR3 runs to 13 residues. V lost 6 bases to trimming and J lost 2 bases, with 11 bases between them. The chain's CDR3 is CASSGGSAYEQYF. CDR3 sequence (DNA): TGTGCCAGCTCGGGGGGAAGTGCCTACGAGCAGTACTTC.

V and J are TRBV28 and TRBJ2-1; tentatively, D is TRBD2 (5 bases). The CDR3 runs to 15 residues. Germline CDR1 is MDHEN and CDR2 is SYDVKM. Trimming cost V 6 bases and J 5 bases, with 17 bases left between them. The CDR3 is CASRFGQPGNNEQFF. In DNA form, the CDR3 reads TGTGCCAGCAGATTCGGCCAACCCGGGAACAATGAGCAGTTCTTC.

The CDR3 spells CASSLVGTLSYEQYF. CDR3 nucleotide sequence: TGCGCCAGCAGCCTAGTTGGGACACTCTCCTACGAGCAGTACTTC. The rearrangement joins TRBV4-1 to TRBJ2-7; D perhaps matches TRBD1 (6 bases). There are 15 residues in the CDR3. V gave up 4 bases and J gave up 0 bases, with 13 bases separating them. The V gene's germline CDR1 is MGHRA and CDR2 YSYEKL.

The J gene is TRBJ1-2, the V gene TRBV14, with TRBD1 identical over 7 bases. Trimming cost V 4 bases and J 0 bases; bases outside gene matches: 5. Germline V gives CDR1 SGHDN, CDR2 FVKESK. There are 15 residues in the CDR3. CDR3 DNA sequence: TGTGCCAGCAGCCCACGACAGGGCGCTAACTATGGCTACACCTTC. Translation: CASSPRQGANYGYTF.

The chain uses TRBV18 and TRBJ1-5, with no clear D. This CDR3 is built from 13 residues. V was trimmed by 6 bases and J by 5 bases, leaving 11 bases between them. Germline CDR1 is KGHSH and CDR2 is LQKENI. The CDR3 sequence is CASSGFVDQPQHF. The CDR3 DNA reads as TGTGCCAGCTCTGGATTTGTGGATCAGCCCCAGCATTTT.

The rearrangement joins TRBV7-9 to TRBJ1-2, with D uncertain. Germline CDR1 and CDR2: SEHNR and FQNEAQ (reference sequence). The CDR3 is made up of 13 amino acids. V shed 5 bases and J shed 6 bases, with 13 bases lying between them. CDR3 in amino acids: CASSLQLKDGYTF. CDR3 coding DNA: TGTGCCAGCAGCCTACAACTGAAGGATGGCTACACCTTC. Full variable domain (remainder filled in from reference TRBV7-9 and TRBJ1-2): DTGVSQNPRHKITKRGQNVTFRCDPISEHNRLYWYRQTLGQGPEFLTYFQNEAQLEKSRLLSDRFSAERPKGSFSTLEIQRTEQGDSAMYLCASSLQLKDGYTFGSGTRLTVV.

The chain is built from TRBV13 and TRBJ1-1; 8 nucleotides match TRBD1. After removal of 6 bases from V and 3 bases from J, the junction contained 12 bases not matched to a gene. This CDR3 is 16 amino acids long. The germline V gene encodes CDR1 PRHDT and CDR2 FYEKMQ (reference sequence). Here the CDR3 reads CASRHTGTGEYTEAFF. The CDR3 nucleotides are TGTGCCAGCAGGCACACCGGGACAGGAGAGTACACTGAAGCTTTCTTT.

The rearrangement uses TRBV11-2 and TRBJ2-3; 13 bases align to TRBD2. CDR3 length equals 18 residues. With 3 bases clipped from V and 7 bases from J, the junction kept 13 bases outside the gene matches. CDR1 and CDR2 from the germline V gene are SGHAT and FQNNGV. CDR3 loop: CASSFRTSGGRVRNTQYF. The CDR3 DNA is TGTGCCAGCAGCTTCCGGACTAGCGGGGGCCGTGTTCGGAATACGCAGTATTTT.

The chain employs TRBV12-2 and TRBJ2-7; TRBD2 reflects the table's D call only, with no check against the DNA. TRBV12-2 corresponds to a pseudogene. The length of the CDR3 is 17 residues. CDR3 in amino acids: CATRLTATGSSQVRQYF. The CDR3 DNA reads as TGTGCAACCCGACTTACGGCAACCGGGTCTAGTCAAGTTCGGCAGTACTTC.

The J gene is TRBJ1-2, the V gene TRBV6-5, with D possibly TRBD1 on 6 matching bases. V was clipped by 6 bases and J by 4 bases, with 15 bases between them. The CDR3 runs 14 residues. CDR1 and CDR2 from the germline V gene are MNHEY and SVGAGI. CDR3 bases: TGTGCCAGCAGCAGTCAAGGGGGACCCTATGGCTACACCTTC. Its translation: CASSSQGGPYGYTF.

CDR3 sequence (DNA): TGTGCCATCACCTTGGGTGGATCAACTTTGGGCAATGAGCAGTTCTTC. This translates into CAITLGGSTLGNEQFF. The V gene is TRBV10-3, the J gene TRBJ2-1; D is unclear. CDR1 and CDR2 (germline): ENHRY, SYGVKD. Trimming shortened V by 7 bases and J by 6 bases, and 22 bases separated the two germline ends. The CDR3 extends over 16 amino acids.

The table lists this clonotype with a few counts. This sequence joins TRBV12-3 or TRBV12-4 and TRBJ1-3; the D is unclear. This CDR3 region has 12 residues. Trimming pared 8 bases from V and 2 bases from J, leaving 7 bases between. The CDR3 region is CASGRPGNTIYF. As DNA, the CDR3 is TGTGCCAGCGGGAGGCCTGGAAACACCATATATTTT.

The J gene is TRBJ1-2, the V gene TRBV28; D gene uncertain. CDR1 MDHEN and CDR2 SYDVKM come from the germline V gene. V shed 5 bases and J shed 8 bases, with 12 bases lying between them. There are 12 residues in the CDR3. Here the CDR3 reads CASSLQVGGYTF. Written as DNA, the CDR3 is TGTGCCAGCAGTCTGCAAGTGGGGGGCTACACCTTC.

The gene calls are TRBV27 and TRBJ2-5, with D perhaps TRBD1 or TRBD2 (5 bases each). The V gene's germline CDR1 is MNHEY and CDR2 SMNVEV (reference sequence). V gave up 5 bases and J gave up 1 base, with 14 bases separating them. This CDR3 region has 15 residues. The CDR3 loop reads CASSRRQGTQETQYF. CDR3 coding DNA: TGTGCCAGCAGTAGGAGGCAGGGAACCCAAGAGACCCAGTACTTC.

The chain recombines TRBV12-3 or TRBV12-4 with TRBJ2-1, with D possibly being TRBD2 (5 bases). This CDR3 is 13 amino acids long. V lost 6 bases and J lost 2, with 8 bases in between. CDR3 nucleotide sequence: TGTGCCAGCAGGGACGGGACCTACAATGAGCAGTTCTTC. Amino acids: CASRDGTYNEQFF.